Following are 24 T cell receptor beta chains from one sample sequenced in a study of cytomegalovirus exposure and HLA in healthy donors. PCR employed 60 Vbeta and 13 Jbeta primers. Only in-frame clones appear in the TCRdb table, and some are missing; sequencing was by immunoSEQ multiplex PCR. The sample carries about 160,000 clones, about four fifths recorded once. The sample comprised PBMCs. Receptor source: a woman aged 45-65 years in good health and CMV-seronegative.

This chain's CDR3 is CASSVSARVFETQYF. The CDR3, as DNA: TGTGCCAGCAGCGTATCGGCCAGGGTATTTGAGACCCAGTACTTC. The rearrangement joins TRBV9 to TRBJ2-5; tentatively, D is TRBD1 (5 bases). The germline gives CDR1 SGDLS, CDR2 YYNGEE. Trimming stripped 1 base from V and 5 bases from J, with 15 bases between. This CDR3 contains 15 residues.

This rearrangement joins TRBV2 to TRBJ2-3, with 7 bases identical to TRBD2. The germline CDR1 and CDR2 sequences are SNHLY and FYNNEI. V shed 5 bases and J 0 bases; nucleotides not matched to a gene: 8. The CDR3 extends over 16 amino acids. The CDR3 here is CASSSGLVGSTDTQYF. In DNA form, the CDR3 reads TGTGCCAGCAGTTCAGGACTAGTAGGGAGCACAGATACGCAGTATTTT.

CDR3 sequence: CASSLAPSLDYEQYF. Here the CDR3 DNA reads TGTGCCAGCAGCTTAGCCCCCTCATTAGACTACGAGCAGTACTTC. The V call is TRBV7-2, the J call TRBJ2-7; the D is unclear. Germline lookup yields CDR1 SGHTA and CDR2 FQGNSA. The CDR3 spans 15 residues. Trimming removed 0 bases from V and 3 bases from J, with 12 bases in between.

V gene TRBV19 combines with J gene TRBJ2-3, with 8 bases identical to TRBD2. V lost 3 bases to trimming and J lost 0 bases; unmatched junction nucleotides: 2. Germline V gene lookup returns CDR1 LNHDA and CDR2 SQIVND (reference sequence). CDR3 length equals 15 residues. CDR3 loop: CASSISGDSTDTQYF. CDR3 coding DNA: TGTGCCAGTAGTATTAGCGGGGATAGCACAGATACGCAGTATTTT.

This clone occurred a few times. V usage is TRBV28 and J usage is TRBJ1-2, with 7 bases aligning to TRBD1. CDR1 MDHEN and CDR2 SYDVKM come from the germline V gene. V shed 6 bases, J shed 5 bases, and the junction held 9 bases outside the gene matches. The CDR3 is 14 residues long. In DNA form, the CDR3 reads TGTGCCAGCAGGACCCCGGGACAGAAGTATGGCTACACCTTC. Residues: CASRTPGQKYGYTF.

V is TRBV7-8 and J is TRBJ2-7; 7 bases fit TRBD1. The CDR3 contains 13 residues. CDR1 and CDR2 from the germline V gene are SGHVS and FQNEAQ. The V gene end was trimmed by 4 bases and the J gene end by 3 bases; junction bases not matched to a gene: 3. CDR3 region: CASSSTGSYEQYF. DNA of the CDR3: TGTGCCAGCAGCTCGACAGGGAGCTACGAGCAGTACTTC.

The CDR3 nucleotides are TGTGCCAGCAGCACCGGGACAGGGGGATTTGAGCAGTACTTC. Protein: CASSTGTGGFEQYF. The chain carries TRBV7-6 and TRBJ2-7; 11 positions match TRBD1. Germline V gene data show CDR1 as SGHVS and CDR2 as FNYEAQ. The CDR3 spans 14 residues. Losses at the gene ends were 5 bases for V and 7 bases for J; bases not matched to a gene: 7.

This chain uses TRBV27 with TRBJ2-3; TRBD1 aligns across 8 bases. This CDR3 contains 14 residues. Trimming removed 6 bases from V and 6 bases from J; junction bases left unmatched: 8. Per germline, CDR1 MNHEY and CDR2 SMNVEV (reference sequence). The DNA of the CDR3 is TGTGCCAGCAGCGAATCAGGGGGCCGGGATACGCAGTATTTT. Protein: CASSESGGRDTQYF.

This chain uses TRBV7-6 with TRBJ1-3, with TRBD1 as a possible D gene (5 bases). The ends were cut back, 0 bases at V and 2 bases at J, with 11 bases in the middle. CDR3 length equals 16 residues. CDR1 SGHVS and CDR2 FNYEAQ come from the germline V gene. CDR3 DNA: TGTGCCAGCAGCTTAGCGGGGGGTACCCCTGGAAACACCATATATTTT. Its protein is CASSLAGGTPGNTIYF.

The rearrangement uses TRBV21-1 and TRBJ1-5; TRBD1, as called in the table, went unchecked against the DNA. TRBV21-1 counts as a pseudogene. The CDR3 loop spans 21 amino acids. CDR3 sequence reads: CASSKSYGSGAGENGNQPQHF. The DNA for the CDR3 is TGTGCCAGCAGCAAATCTTATGGGTCCGGGGCAGGGGAAAACGGCAATCAGCCCCAGCATTTT.

This chain connects TRBV5-4 to TRBJ2-5; maybe TRBD1 (6 bases). Trimming took 2 bases from V and 4 from J, leaving 12 bases between them. Looked up from germline, CDR1 is SGHNT and CDR2 is YYREEE (reference sequence). The CDR3 sequence is 14 residues long. CDR3: CASSLGGERETQYF. The CDR3, as DNA: TGTGCCAGCAGCTTAGGGGGAGAAAGAGAGACCCAGTACTTC.

The chain carries TRBV29-1 and TRBJ1-2; 8 bases align to TRBD1. After removal of 7 bases from V and 2 bases from J, the junction contained 6 bases not matched to a gene. CDR3 length: 13 residues. Looked up from germline, CDR1 is SQVTM and CDR2 is ANQGSEA. The CDR3 DNA reads TGCAGCGCCCTGGGACAGGAGAACTATGGCTACACCTTC. It encodes CSALGQENYGYTF. The whole variable domain, filled in from reference TRBV29-1 and TRBJ1-2, reads SAVISQKPSRDICQRGTSLTIQCQVDSQVTMMFWYRQQPGQSLTLIATANQGSEATYESGFVIDKFPISRPNLTFSTLTVSNMSPEDSSIYLCSALGQENYGYTFGSGTRLTVV.

In this sample, this clone turned up once. V and J are TRBV20-1 and TRBJ2-5; the D is unclear. Germline CDR1 reads DFQATT; CDR2 reads SNEGSKA (reference sequence). The CDR3 contains 10 residues. In nucleotides, the CDR3 is TGCAGCGTCGGGTTGGAGACCCAGTACTTC. It is translated as CSVGLETQYF.

This chain links TRBV11-2 with TRBJ2-2; D perhaps matches TRBD2 (6 bases). The germline V and J ends were trimmed by 5 bases and 4 bases, with 17 bases remaining between them. Germline V gene data show CDR1 as SGHAT and CDR2 as FQNNGV. The CDR3 sequence is 16 residues long. CDR3 DNA sequence: TGTGCCAGCAGCCCCCGAGGTAGCGGCATCACCGGGGAGCTGTTTTTT. It encodes CASSPRGSGITGELFF.

V is TRBV28 and J is TRBJ2-7; TRBD2 matches 7 bases. The trim removed 4 bases at V and 4 bases at J, leaving 13 bases unmatched. Germline CDR1 reads MDHEN; CDR2 reads SYDVKM. The CDR3 totals 16 residues. The CDR3, as DNA: TGTGCCAGCAGTTCCCAAGGGACTACCCATTCTTACGAGCAGTACTTC. Encoded protein: CASSSQGTTHSYEQYF.

The V gene is TRBV2, the J gene TRBJ1-4; TRBD1 aligns across 8 bases. V was pared by 6 bases and J by 12 bases, with 3 bases of the junction left unmatched. The CDR3 contains 11 residues. CDR1 is SNHLY, CDR2 FYNNEI, per germline. CDR3 nucleotides: TGTGCCAGCAGGGACAGGGCGGAACTGTTTTTT. Protein: CASRDRAELFF.

This clone appeared a single time. The chain uses TRBV7-9 and TRBJ1-4; D is ambiguous. This CDR3 has 14 amino acids. The germline V and J ends were trimmed by 4 bases and 8 bases, with 14 bases remaining between them. The V gene's germline CDR1 is SEHNR and CDR2 FQNEAQ (reference sequence). This chain's CDR3 is CASSSREGWEKLFF. The CDR3 nucleotides are TGTGCCAGCAGCTCCCGGGAAGGATGGGAAAAACTGTTTTTT.

The V call is TRBV29-1, the J call TRBJ1-4; no clear D. V was clipped by 1 base and J by 5 bases, with 11 bases between them. CDR3 length equals 14 residues. CDR1 and CDR2 (germline): SQVTM, ANQGSEA. The CDR3: CSVEVKFGNEKLFF. DNA for the CDR3: TGCAGCGTTGAAGTCAAGTTCGGGAATGAAAAACTGTTTTTT.

V usage is TRBV20-1 and J usage is TRBJ1-1; D unclear. Per the germline V gene, CDR1 is DFQATT and CDR2 is SNEGSKA (reference sequence). The CDR3 runs to 11 residues. The V and J ends lost 6 bases and 8 bases respectively, with 13 bases between them. The CDR3 DNA follows: TGCAGTGCAAAGGTGGGCCCGGAAGCTTTCTTT. Translated, it gives CSAKVGPEAFF.

The V call is TRBV7-7, the J call TRBJ2-3, with a weak D call TRBD1 (5 bases). V lost 1 base, J lost 3 bases, and 5 bases lay in between. The CDR3 has 13 residues. From germline, CDR1 is SSHAT and CDR2 FNYEAQ (reference sequence). The CDR3 nucleotides read TGTGCCAGCAGCTTAGACAGGACAGATACGCAGTATTTT. It yields the protein CASSLDRTDTQYF.

The chain employs TRBV5-1 and TRBJ1-5; D unclear. V was cut by 4 bases and J by 4 bases, with 9 bases left in between. Germline values: CDR1 SGHRS, CDR2 YFSETQ. The CDR3 runs 13 residues. CDR3 residues: CASSTDGNQPQHF. The CDR3 DNA follows: TGCGCCAGCAGCACCGACGGGAATCAGCCCCAGCATTTT.

This chain links TRBV7-8 with TRBJ2-5, with TRBD2 identical over 9 bases. Trimming at V came to 5 bases and at J to 4 bases, leaving 8 bases not matched to a gene. The CDR3 runs to 15 residues. The germline gives CDR1 SGHVS, CDR2 FQNEAQ. The CDR3 spells CASSLWTSAGETQYF. In DNA, the CDR3 is TGTGCCAGCAGCCTGTGGACTAGCGCGGGAGAGACCCAGTACTTC.

The chain couples TRBV4-1 to TRBJ1-1; D is ambiguous. The CDR3 is made up of 14 amino acids. The germline V and J ends were trimmed by 4 bases and 0 bases, with 9 bases remaining between them. Germline V gives CDR1 MGHRA, CDR2 YSYEKL. For the CDR3, the DNA is TGCGCCAGCAGCCCAGGCAGAGTGAACACTGAAGCTTTCTTT. Its protein product is CASSPGRVNTEAFF.

V usage is TRBV28 and J usage is TRBJ2-3; perhaps TRBD1 as D (6 bases). The germline V and J ends were trimmed by 4 bases and 1 base, with 9 bases remaining between them. Looked up from germline, CDR1 is MDHEN and CDR2 is SYDVKM. The CDR3 sequence is 14 residues long. The DNA for the CDR3 is TGTGCCAGCAGTTACCAGGGGCGCACAGATACGCAGTATTTT. This sequence encodes CASSYQGRTDTQYF.